This TCR beta chain originates from a study of OX40 agonist ivuxolimab in advanced cancers. From germline, CDR1 is SGDLS and CDR2 YYNGEE. The CDR3 has 11 residues. The V end was cut by 0 bases, the J end by 5 bases, with 0 bases between. Autoimmune disease history or systemic immunosuppression meant exclusion. Sequencing was performed with immunoSEQ multiplex PCR; in TCRdb, only in-frame clones are kept and a portion is missing. The repertoire holds about 29,000 clones, about nine tenths seen once, with roughly 9.4% in the top ten. The sequencing used CD4+ or CD8+ T cells sorted from blood, collected in a trial of the OX40 agonist ivuxolimab. The chain couples TRBV9 to TRBJ1-3; D ambiguous. The clonotype was recovered from an adult with an advanced solid tumor such as melanoma, head and neck, liver or kidney cancer. This chain's CDR3 is CASSVGNTIYF. DNA for the CDR3: TGTGCCAGCAGCGTAGGAAACACCATATATTTT.